This TCR beta chain was obtained from a study of blood T cell repertoires in COVID-19. Categorization into cohorts depended on clinical history that participants reported. Here immunoSEQ multiplex PCR was the method, and the copy in TCRdb shows in-frame clones only, minus some. This table has 210,000 or so clones, approximately 88% appearing once. Looked up from germline, CDR1 is SGDLS and CDR2 is YYNGEE. The CDR3 has 12 residues. The V end was cut by 5 bases, the J end by 5 bases, with 8 bases between. The TCR comes from a woman aged 25 to 39 who had been exposed to COVID-19. V and J are TRBV9 and TRBJ2-4; D gene ambiguous. The sequenced sample consisted of PBMCs or T cells enriched from blood (not recorded which). CDR3 protein: CASSRIQNIQYF. In DNA form, the CDR3 reads TGTGCCAGCAGTAGAATCCAAAACATTCAGTACTTC.